Below are 7 T cell receptor beta chains sequenced from a single sample in a study of cytomegalovirus exposure and HLA in healthy donors (dated by TCRdb to 2016 to 2017). Library preparation was by the immunoSEQ multiplex PCR assay. A mixture of 60 forward primers for TCR Vbeta segments and 13 reverse primers for TCR Jbeta segments was used in the multiplex PCR. Drawn from immuneACCESS, this table holds only the in-frame rearrangements with V and J called that TCRdb kept. Clones are partly lost; checked studies trace under half to an unresolved V gene and leave the rest unexplained. The sample has about 300,000 clones on record, 80% to 90% of them singletons. Together, the top ten hold around 4% of the sample. Sequencing was carried out using PBMCs. The origin of the receptors is a man in his forties in good health and CMV-seropositive.

The rearrangement uses TRBV2 and TRBJ2-7; 7 bases match TRBD2. The V and J ends lost 1 base and 0 bases, in that order; junction bases with no gene match: 9. Per the germline V gene, CDR1 is SNHLY and CDR2 is FYNNEI. CDR3 size: 17 residues. The CDR3 is CASSEVAGGRGSYEQYF. CDR3 nucleotides: TGTGCCAGCAGTGAAGTAGCGGGCGGGAGAGGCTCCTACGAGCAGTACTTC.

The chain employs TRBV6-5 and TRBJ2-1, with D perhaps TRBD2 (5 bases). The germline V gene encodes CDR1 MNHEY and CDR2 SVGAGI. CDR3 length equals 15 residues. V lost 0 bases and J 5 bases, leaving 11 bases between the germline ends. The CDR3 loop reads CASSYSKISDNEQFF. The DNA of the CDR3 is TGTGCCAGCAGTTACTCGAAGATTAGCGACAATGAGCAGTTCTTC.

The chain is built from TRBV5-6 and TRBJ1-2, with D perhaps TRBD1 (5 bases). The CDR3 loop spans 14 amino acids. Trimming left V 3 bases short and J 2 bases short, with 11 bases between. The germline gives CDR1 SGHDT, CDR2 YYEEEE. The CDR3 reads CASSSPRGNYGYTF. CDR3 nucleotides: TGTGCCAGCAGCTCACCTCGGGGGAACTATGGCTACACCTTC.

This sequence joins TRBV6-6 and TRBJ2-7, with 9 nucleotides matching TRBD1. Per the germline V gene, CDR1 is MNHNY and CDR2 is SVGAGI (reference sequence). This CDR3 region has 15 residues. The V gene end was trimmed by 5 bases and the J gene end by 2 bases; junction bases not matched to a gene: 7. This CDR3 reads CASSEPGQGPYEQYF. The CDR3 DNA is TGTGCCAGCAGTGAGCCGGGACAGGGACCCTACGAGCAGTACTTC.

The V call is TRBV5-6, the J call TRBJ2-5; D is possibly TRBD2 (6 bases). The end of the DNA is better explained by TRBJ2-7, so the J call may be wrong. The germline V gene encodes CDR1 SGHDT and CDR2 YYEEEE. This CDR3 has 15 amino acids. In DNA, the CDR3 is TGTGCCAGCAGCCGGGGACTGCCTGGGTGGTACGAGCAGTACTTC. As protein: CASSRGLPGWYEQYF.

CDR3 amino acids: CASSQDQGGGREETQYF. The CDR3 DNA is TGTGCCAGCAGCCAAGATCAGGGTGGCGGGAGGGAAGAGACCCAGTACTTC. V usage is TRBV14 and J usage is TRBJ2-5, with 9 bases aligning to TRBD2. From germline, CDR1 is SGHDN and CDR2 FVKESK. The J segment lost 3 bases and the V segment lost 0 bases, leaving 8 bases of the junction unmatched. The CDR3 has 17 amino acids.

The genes are TRBV28 and TRBJ1-5, with 9 bases lining up with TRBD1. Germline lookup yields CDR1 MDHEN and CDR2 SYDVKM. The CDR3 runs 16 residues. V shed 6 bases and J 1 base; nucleotides not matched to a gene: 7. Here the CDR3 reads CASSPTGGISNQPQHF. The CDR3 DNA reads TGTGCCAGCAGCCCAACAGGGGGCATAAGCAATCAGCCCCAGCATTTT.